This TCR beta chain came from a study of Tregs in tolerant kidney transplant recipients (dated by TCRdb to about 2019). About the investigation overall: Before combined kidney and bone marrow transplantation, this study identified donor-specific regulatory T cells using TCRbeta sequencing and then followed those same cells after transplant. On the study overall, not on this receptor specifically: The study was constrained by small patient numbers, and validation of the findings is required in larger populations and under other immunosuppression protocols. Biological reproducibility was not directly assessed, although technical replication error appeared to be minimal. For some patients, the PCR primers changed as time went on, which meant samples from those patients could not be compared with one another at the nucleotide level. Expanding Tregs with activated donor B cells appeared to identify the most biologically relevant and donor-specific TCRbeta repertoire. In tolerant patients, donor-specific Tregs expanded more than Tregs overall, which suggests antigen-driven rather than nonspecific expansion.

Related donors were used in the transplants with nonmyeloablative bone marrow transplantation, and mixed chimerism was transient in the human trials. Unstimulated Tregs (CD4+CD25+CD127-), CD4+ non-Tregs (CD4+CD25-), CD4 and CD8 cells were FACS-sorted from thawed PBMCs. A few combined kidney and bone marrow transplant recipients from the ITN036ST trial were included as patients, and samples were available only from these trial subjects. Healthy control blood was separated into PBMCs by Ficoll density gradient and cryopreserved, and patient PBMCs were collected both before and after transplant. On this clone: Its target antigen remains unknown. The record has no base qualities; no much larger clone is one base away.

V is reduced by 4 bases and J by 9 bases, leaving a spacing of 12 bases between them. Per the germline V gene (reference sequence), DFQATT is the CDR1 and SNEGSKA is the CDR2. The CDR3, cysteine through phenylalanine, is 11 amino acids long. Only the CDR3 region is kept as DNA, spanning 33 bases read in frame from base 1. Genomic DNA was extracted from sorted cells with the QIAGEN DNeasy Blood and Tissue Kit for TCRbeta CDR3 sequencing. High-throughput TCRbeta CDR3 sequencing was carried out commercially through immunoSEQ, with PCR amplification with bias correction and internal controls included. The study's own analysis went as follows. Unique productive TCRbeta sequences were defined by CDR3 nucleotide sequence where primers matched, otherwise by CDR3 amino acid sequence with Vbeta and Jbeta genes. To correct sorting error, sequences shared between sorted populations at a frequency ratio of 2:1 or less were removed; the rest were assigned to the higher population. Donor-reactive sequences were defined as at least 5-fold expanded in CFSE-low cells versus unstimulated cells, with frequency of at least 0.01% in CFSE-low cells. Repertoire divergence was quantified by Jensen-Shannon divergence calculated from the top 100 TCRbeta sequences ranked by frequency. When a sample had multiple sequencing runs, each run was corrected for sorting error separately and the runs were then pooled. Entries here come from immuneACCESS through TCRdb and include only in-frame sequences with V and J called. Some clones fail to appear in such tables; in the studies checked, an unresolved V gene covers under half of the shortfall, and the cause of the remainder is unknown. V and J calls and clone size follow that table, whereas D and trimming were derived from the DNA. The sample contains about 52,000 clones, 91% of them found a single time. The biggest ten clones account for about 15% of the sample.

The specimen comprised CD8+ T cells from blood (PBMCs), sampled 24 months after the transplant. The chain links TRBV20-1 with TRBJ2-5; 5 matching bases give a weak D call of TRBD2. The receptor comes from a human patient who received a combined kidney and bone marrow transplant. In patients who had a transplant, some T cells may come from the graft donor. This receptor has the CDR3 CSAILLGAQYF. The nucleotide sequence reads as follows: TGCAGTGCTATACTCCTCGGGGCCCAGTACTTC.